These 26 T cell receptor beta chains share one sample of origin, sequenced in a study of persistence of HIV-infected CD4 T cells. This nonspecific control used anti-CD3/anti-CD28 bead stimulation of CD4+ T cells. CD4+ T cells upregulating both CD40 ligand and CD69 were sorted as responding cells. These TCRs are of unknown antigen specificity. This was the immunoSEQ version 4 assay in survey mode. Sequenced by immunoSEQ multiplex PCR; TCRdb stores in-frame clones only, minus some. The sample comprises roughly 45,000 clones, roughly 90% of which are singletons, and approximately 1% rests with the top ten. Sequencing was performed on CD4+ T cells sorted from PBMCs after roughly 20-hour stimulation, taken from a patient who received antiretroviral therapy. These receptors originate from an adult man with HIV who was CMV-seropositive.

The V gene is TRBV2, the J gene TRBJ2-1; D ambiguous. Germline CDR1 and CDR2: SNHLY and FYNNEI. The CDR3 is 14 amino acids. Trimming pared 8 bases from V and 0 bases from J, leaving 11 bases between. The CDR3 DNA reads TGTGCCAGCGTTCTCTTGAGCTCCTACAATGAGCAGTTCTTC. The encoded protein is CASVLLSSYNEQFF.

This chain uses TRBV15 with TRBJ1-5; D not certain. Trimming removed 1 base from V and 0 bases from J, with 16 bases in between. Germline CDR1 reads LNHNV; CDR2 reads YYDKDF (reference sequence). The CDR3 is made up of 18 amino acids. CDR3 coding DNA: TGTGCCACCAGCAGAGTTAAGCCGGTAGGTTATAGCAATCAGCCCCAGCATTTT. This codes for CATSRVKPVGYSNQPQHF.

The chain uses TRBV27 and TRBJ1-6; TRBD1 is a possible D gene (5 bases). The ends were cut back, 5 bases at V and 5 bases at J, with 16 bases in the middle. There are 16 residues in the CDR3. CDR1 is MNHEY and CDR2 is SMNVEV in the germline V gene (reference sequence). CDR3 sequence (DNA): TGTGCCAGCAGTCCTCAGGGACGAAACCATAATTCACCCCTCCACTTT. Translating gives CASSPQGRNHNSPLHF.

The genes are TRBV19 and TRBJ2-3; 10 bases are a match to TRBD2. CDR1 and CDR2 from the germline V gene are LNHDA and SQIVND (reference sequence). Trimming at V came to 11 bases and at J to 2 bases, leaving 4 bases not matched to a gene. The CDR3 extends over 13 amino acids. Here the CDR3 DNA reads TGTGCCGCGGGACTAGCGTACACAGATACGCAGTATTTT. As protein: CAAGLAYTDTQYF.

This chain joins TRBV28 and TRBJ1-2; 9 positions match TRBD1. This CDR3 has 13 amino acids. Germline V gene sequence: CDR1 MDHEN, CDR2 SYDVKM. The junction had 3 bases not matched to a gene; V was cut back by 4 bases and J by 6 bases. CDR3 DNA: TGTGCCAGCAGTTCACAGGGGGCGAATGGCTACACCTTC. Protein product: CASSSQGANGYTF.

This clone came up once. V usage is TRBV7-2 and J usage is TRBJ2-6, with TRBD1 identical over 8 bases. The CDR3 has 19 residues. The V gene end was trimmed by 5 bases and the J gene end by 1 base; junction bases not matched to a gene: 13. Germline loops: CDR1 SGHTA, CDR2 FQGNSA. The CDR3 region is CASSPTLTGAGSGANVLTF. The CDR3 DNA sequence: TGTGCCAGCAGCCCCACCCTGACAGGGGCCGGATCTGGGGCCAACGTCCTGACTTTC.

The V and J genes are TRBV19 and TRBJ2-3; no reliable D call. The ends were cut back, 4 bases at V and 6 bases at J, with 14 bases in the middle. The germline CDR1 and CDR2 sequences are LNHDA and SQIVND (reference sequence). The length of the CDR3 is 14 residues. In DNA form, the CDR3 reads TGTGCCAGTAGTACTGACCTGAGTAGGGATACGCAGTATTTT. It yields the protein CASSTDLSRDTQYF. Variable domain in full (rest from reference TRBV19 and TRBJ2-3): DGGITQSPKYLFRKEGQNVTLSCEQNLNHDAMYWYRQDPGQGLRLIYYSQIVNDFQKGDIAEGYSVSREKKESFPLTVTSAQKNPTAFYLCASSTDLSRDTQYFGPGTRLTVL.

The chain has TRBV9 and TRBJ1-1; D gene uncertain. Trimming left V 2 bases short and J 3 bases short, with 11 bases between. The CDR3 is 14 amino acids. Germline CDR1 reads SGDLS; CDR2 reads YYNGEE. As DNA, the CDR3 is TGTGCCAGCAGCGTCGGGGAGGGAGACACTGAAGCTTTCTTT. It translates to CASSVGEGDTEAFF.

In this sample, this clone turned up a few times. V gene TRBV6-5 combines with J gene TRBJ1-5, with no clear D. Between the trimmed V and J ends, which lost 2 bases and 5 bases, there was a span of 13 bases. The CDR3 has 15 amino acids. In germline, CDR1 is MNHEY, CDR2 SVGAGI. This chain's CDR3 is CASSYTGHPDQPQHF. CDR3 in DNA: TGTGCCAGCAGTTACACTGGGCACCCAGATCAGCCCCAGCATTTT.

In DNA form, the CDR3 reads TGTGCCAGCAGCCAATACGGTAGGGGTGGCAATCAGCCCCAGCATTTT. It specifies CASSQYGRGGNQPQHF. The chain carries TRBV16 and TRBJ1-5, with D possibly TRBD1 on 5 matching bases. The CDR3 length is 16 residues. Germline assignment: CDR1 KGHSY and CDR2 FQNENV. Trimming removed 1 base at V and 2 bases at J, with 12 bases between.

Notes on this clone: The sample has other DNA sequences that encode this CDR3 too. The V call is TRBV6-5, the J call TRBJ2-7; TRBD2 matches 8 bases. The trim removed 3 bases at V and 3 bases at J, leaving 4 bases unmatched. CDR3 length: 14 amino acids. Germline V lookup: CDR1 MNHEY, CDR2 SVGAGI. The CDR3 reads CASSYSAGGYEQYF. DNA of the CDR3: TGTGCCAGCAGTTATTCTGCGGGGGGCTACGAGCAGTACTTC.

The chain uses TRBV5-1 and TRBJ2-6; 7 nucleotides align to TRBD2. This CDR3 spans 17 amino acids. V was pared by 5 bases and J by 0 bases, with 8 bases of the junction left unmatched. CDR1 SGHRS and CDR2 YFSETQ come from the germline V gene. CDR3 sequence: CASRRRERGSGANVLTF. The CDR3 DNA reads as TGCGCCAGCAGAAGGCGGGAGAGGGGCTCTGGGGCCAACGTCCTGACTTTC.

The V and J genes are TRBV2 and TRBJ1-2; 7 positions match TRBD1. CDR3 length: 12 residues. Trimming took 7 bases from V and 6 from J; bases not matched to a gene: 5. Germline assignment: CDR1 SNHLY and CDR2 FYNNEI. CDR3 sequence: CASIRDSNGYTF. CDR3 bases: TGTGCCAGCATCCGGGACAGCAATGGCTACACCTTC.

As to this clone: At one boundary the junction diverges from the germline segment, which might be a read error. The chain has TRBV11-3 and TRBJ2-7; tentative D call: TRBD1 (6 bases). The CDR3 consists of 14 residues. The germline CDR1 and CDR2 sequences are SGHNT and YENEEA. In DNA form, the CDR3 reads TGTGCCAGCAGCTTAGCACAGGGTGTCCACGAGCCGTACTTC. Translation: CASSLAQGVHEPYF.

This chain connects TRBV2 to TRBJ2-3; TRBD2 is a possible D gene (7 bases). V was cut by 5 bases and J by 3 bases, with 21 bases left in between. CDR3 size: 17 residues. Per the germline V gene, CDR1 is SNHLY and CDR2 is FYNNEI. CDR3 sequence reads: CASSQRGGALSTDTQYF. The DNA of the CDR3 is TGTGCCAGCAGTCAAAGAGGGGGGGCTTTGAGTACAGATACGCAGTATTTT. The full variable domain, completed using reference TRBV2 and TRBJ2-3, is EPEVTQTPSHQVTQMGQEVILRCVPISNHLYFYWYRQILGQKVEFLVSFYNNEISEKSEIFDDQFSVERPDGSNFTLKIRSTKLEDSAMYFCASSQRGGALSTDTQYFGPGTRLTVL.

The V gene is TRBV24-1, the J gene TRBJ1-2; D is unclear. There are 11 residues in the CDR3. Deletions cut 1 base from V and 10 bases from J, with 6 bases between. CDR1 is KGHDR and CDR2 is SFDVKD in the germline V gene. The CDR3 nucleotides are TGTGCCACCAGTGATTTCTACACCTACACCTTC. Translating gives CATSDFYTYTF.

V gene TRBV5-1 combines with J gene TRBJ2-2; D is unresolved. Germline loops: CDR1 SGHRS, CDR2 YFSETQ. Trimming took 4 bases from V and 5 from J, leaving 9 bases between them. This CDR3 comprises 13 residues. The DNA for the CDR3 is TGCGCCAGCAGCCCCTACGGGACCGGGGAGCTGTTTTTT. This codes for CASSPYGTGELFF.

The chain joins TRBV5-1 to TRBJ1-6; the match to TRBD1 covers 10 bases. This CDR3 is 14 amino acids long. From germline, CDR1 is SGHRS and CDR2 YFSETQ. The ends lost 4 bases at V and 8 bases at J; junction bases unmatched: 3. The DNA for the CDR3 is TGCGCCAGCAGCGGGGGGACAGGGGATTCACCCCTCCACTTT. This gives the protein CASSGGTGDSPLHF.

This clone was observed a handful of times. The V and J genes are TRBV6-5 and TRBJ1-2, with TRBD1 as a possible D gene (5 bases). The V and J ends lost 6 bases and 4 bases respectively, with 12 bases between them. The CDR3 loop spans 13 amino acids. Germline V lookup: CDR1 MNHEY, CDR2 SVGAGI. The CDR3 loop is CASRVTGGYGYTF. In nucleotides, the CDR3 is TGTGCCAGCAGAGTTACAGGAGGCTATGGCTACACCTTC.

J is TRBJ1-1 and V is TRBV28, with D tentatively TRBD1 (5 bases). Germline V lookup: CDR1 MDHEN, CDR2 SYDVKM. This CDR3 region has 13 residues. V gave up 6 bases and J gave up 4 bases, with 12 bases separating them. The chain's CDR3 is CASSPGGGTEAFF. The DNA for the CDR3 is TGTGCCAGCAGCCCGGGGGGGGGCACTGAAGCTTTCTTT.

V and J are TRBV4-1 and TRBJ2-6; D is unresolved. This CDR3 contains 16 residues. V lost 0 bases and J lost 0, with 6 bases in between. Germline values: CDR1 MGHRA, CDR2 YSYEKL. CDR3 DNA sequence: TGCGCCAGCAGCCAAGACTGGAGCTCTGGGGCCAACGTCCTGACTTTC. Its protein product is CASSQDWSSGANVLTF.

This chain uses TRBV15 with TRBJ1-5; D is undetermined. There are 15 residues in the CDR3. Trimming pared 0 bases from V and 6 bases from J, leaving 12 bases between. From germline, CDR1 is LNHNV and CDR2 YYDKDF (reference sequence). The CDR3 DNA follows: TGTGCCACCAGCAGAGATCTTAAGTGGGGTCAGCCCCAGCATTTT. Translated: CATSRDLKWGQPQHF. The full variable domain, rest sourced from reference TRBV15 and TRBJ1-5, is DAMVIQNPRYQVTQFGKPVTLSCSQTLNHNVMYWYQQKSSQAPKLLFHYYDKDFNNEADTPDNFQSRRPNTSFCFLDIRSPGLGDTAMYLCATSRDLKWGQPQHFGDGTRLSIL.

The genes are TRBV5-1 and TRBJ2-4; tentatively, D is TRBD1 (6 bases). V lost 4 bases, J lost 6 bases, and 14 bases lay in between. The CDR3 extends over 14 amino acids. CDR1 and CDR2 (germline): SGHRS, YFSETQ. CDR3 sequence reads: CASSPRTDTNIQYF. CDR3 DNA sequence: TGCGCCAGCAGCCCTAGGACAGATACAAACATTCAGTACTTC.

The chain employs TRBV6-5 and TRBJ1-4; 7 bases line up with TRBD1. Trimming cost V 6 bases and J 5 bases; bases outside gene matches: 6. CDR1 and CDR2 (germline): MNHEY, SVGAGI. The CDR3 length is 14 residues. CDR3 sequence (DNA): TGTGCCAGCAGGGGTCCGGGACAGAATGAAAAACTGTTTTTT. Translating gives CASRGPGQNEKLFF.

This sequence joins TRBV15 and TRBJ2-3; tentatively, D is TRBD1 (6 bases). V lost 0 bases, J lost 0 bases, and 16 bases lay in between. The CDR3 runs to 18 residues. Per the germline V gene, CDR1 is LNHNV and CDR2 is YYDKDF (reference sequence). CDR3 protein: CATSRDRTGRGSTDTQYF. CDR3 DNA sequence: TGTGCCACCAGCAGAGATCGAACAGGGCGAGGGAGCACAGATACGCAGTATTTT.

This clone was seen just once. One end of the junction fails to match germline, which may point to a read error. The rearrangement uses TRBV6-1 and TRBJ2-7, with a weak D call TRBD1 (6 bases). The germline V gene has CDR1 MNHNS and CDR2 SASEGT. The length of the CDR3 is 14 residues. In DNA, the CDR3 is TGTGCCAGCAGGGAAGCGTACAACAGGGCCGAGCAGTACTTC. Its translation is CASREAYNRAEQYF.